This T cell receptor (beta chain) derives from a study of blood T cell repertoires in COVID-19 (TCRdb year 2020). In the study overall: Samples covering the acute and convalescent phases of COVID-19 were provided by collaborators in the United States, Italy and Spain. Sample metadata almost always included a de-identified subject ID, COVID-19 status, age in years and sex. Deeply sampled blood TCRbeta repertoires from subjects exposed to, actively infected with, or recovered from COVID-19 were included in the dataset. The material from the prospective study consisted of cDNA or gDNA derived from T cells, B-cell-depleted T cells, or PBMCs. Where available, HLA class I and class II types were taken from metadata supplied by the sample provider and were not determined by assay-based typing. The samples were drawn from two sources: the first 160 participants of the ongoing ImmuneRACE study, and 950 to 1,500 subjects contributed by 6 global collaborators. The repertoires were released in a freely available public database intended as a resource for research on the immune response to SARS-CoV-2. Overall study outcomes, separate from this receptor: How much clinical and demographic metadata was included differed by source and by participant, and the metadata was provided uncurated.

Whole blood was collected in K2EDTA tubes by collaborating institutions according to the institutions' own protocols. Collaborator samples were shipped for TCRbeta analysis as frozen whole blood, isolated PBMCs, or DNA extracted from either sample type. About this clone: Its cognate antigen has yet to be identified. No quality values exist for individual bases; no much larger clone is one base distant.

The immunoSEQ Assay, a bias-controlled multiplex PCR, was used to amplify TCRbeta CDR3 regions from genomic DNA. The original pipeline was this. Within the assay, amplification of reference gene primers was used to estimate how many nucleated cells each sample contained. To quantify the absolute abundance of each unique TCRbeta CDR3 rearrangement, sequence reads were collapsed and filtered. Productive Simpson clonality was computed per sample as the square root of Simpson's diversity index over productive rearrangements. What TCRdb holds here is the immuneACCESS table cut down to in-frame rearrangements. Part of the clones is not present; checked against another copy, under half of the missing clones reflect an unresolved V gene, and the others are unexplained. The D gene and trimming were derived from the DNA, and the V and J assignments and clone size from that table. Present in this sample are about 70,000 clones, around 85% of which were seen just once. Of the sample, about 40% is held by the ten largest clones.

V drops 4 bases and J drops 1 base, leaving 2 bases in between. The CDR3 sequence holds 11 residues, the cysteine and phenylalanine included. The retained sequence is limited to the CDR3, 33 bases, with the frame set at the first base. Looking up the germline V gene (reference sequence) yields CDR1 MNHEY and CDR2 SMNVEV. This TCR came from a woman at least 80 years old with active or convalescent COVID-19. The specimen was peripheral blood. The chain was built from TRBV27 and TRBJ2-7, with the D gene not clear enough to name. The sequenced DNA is TGTGCCAGCAGTTCATCCTACGAGCAGTACTTC. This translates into CASSSSYEQYF.